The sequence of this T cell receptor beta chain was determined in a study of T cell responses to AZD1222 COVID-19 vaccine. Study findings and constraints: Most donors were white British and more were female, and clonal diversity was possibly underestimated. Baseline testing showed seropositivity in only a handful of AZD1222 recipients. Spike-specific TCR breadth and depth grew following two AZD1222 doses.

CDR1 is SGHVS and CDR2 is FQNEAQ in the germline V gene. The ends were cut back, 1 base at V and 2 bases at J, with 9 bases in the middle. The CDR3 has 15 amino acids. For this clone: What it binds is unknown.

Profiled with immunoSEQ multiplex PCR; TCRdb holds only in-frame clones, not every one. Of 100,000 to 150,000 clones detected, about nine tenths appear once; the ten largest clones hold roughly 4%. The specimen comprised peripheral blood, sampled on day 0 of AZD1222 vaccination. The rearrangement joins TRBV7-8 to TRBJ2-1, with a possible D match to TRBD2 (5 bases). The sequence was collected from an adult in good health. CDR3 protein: CASSLGGSPYNEQFF. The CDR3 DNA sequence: TGTGCCAGCAGCTTAGGCGGGTCTCCCTACAATGAGCAGTTCTTC.